This T cell receptor (beta chain) was retrieved from a study of T cell repertoires in cytomegalovirus infection. General observations from the study: Ex vivo responses were dominated by HLA-C-restricted CMV-specific TCR beta clonotypes. Based on cumulative public TCR beta family frequency, carriers of CMV plus the relevant HLA were identified.

The V end lost 3 bases, the J end lost 3 bases, and 11 bases lay between the germline ends. The CDR3 has 13 amino acids. The germline V gene encodes CDR1 SQVTM and CDR2 ANQGSEA. Comments on this clonotype: What it binds is not known.

MiXCR was run by TCRdb on the reads, yielding one entry per CDR3 protein. In the table there are roughly 230,000 distinct CDR3 sequences, over 15% of which are singletons. Material: CD8+ T cells from PBMCs. The genes are TRBV29-1 and TRBJ1-2, with D possibly matching TRBD1 (6 bases). The receptor was isolated from a human donor in good health (CMV status not recorded). Some clones in this sample may be carry-over from other donors' samples. This CDR3 is CSVEYRVDYGYTF. CDR3 sequence (DNA): TGCAGCGTTGAGTACAGGGTGGACTATGGCTACACCTTC.